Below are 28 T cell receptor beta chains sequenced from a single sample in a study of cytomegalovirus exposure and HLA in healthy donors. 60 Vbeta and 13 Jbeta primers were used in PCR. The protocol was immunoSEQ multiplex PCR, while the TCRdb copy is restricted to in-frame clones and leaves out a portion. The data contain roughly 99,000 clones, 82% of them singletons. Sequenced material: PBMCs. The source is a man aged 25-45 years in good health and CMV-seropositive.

The CDR3 spells CASSLGGTGANYGYTF. Written as DNA, the CDR3 is TGTGCCAGCAGCTTAGGCGGGACAGGGGCCAACTATGGCTACACCTTC. The chain couples TRBV7-2 to TRBJ1-2; 10 nucleotides line up with TRBD1. In germline, CDR1 is SGHTA, CDR2 FQGNSA. Trimming took 1 base from V and 2 from J; bases not matched to a gene: 4. There are 16 residues in the CDR3.

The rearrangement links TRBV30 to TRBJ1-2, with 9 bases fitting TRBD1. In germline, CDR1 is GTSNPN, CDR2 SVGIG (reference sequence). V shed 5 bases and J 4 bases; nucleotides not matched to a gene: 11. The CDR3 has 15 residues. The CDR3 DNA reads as TGTGCCTGGGCCTACACAGGGGGCGCGAGCTATGGCTACACCTTC. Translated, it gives CAWAYTGGASYGYTF.

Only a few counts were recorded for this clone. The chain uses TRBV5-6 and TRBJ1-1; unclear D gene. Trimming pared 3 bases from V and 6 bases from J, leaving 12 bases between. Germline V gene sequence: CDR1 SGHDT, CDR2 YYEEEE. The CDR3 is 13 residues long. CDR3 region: CASSSLGRAEAFF. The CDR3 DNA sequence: TGTGCCAGCAGCTCCCTAGGCCGGGCTGAAGCTTTCTTT.

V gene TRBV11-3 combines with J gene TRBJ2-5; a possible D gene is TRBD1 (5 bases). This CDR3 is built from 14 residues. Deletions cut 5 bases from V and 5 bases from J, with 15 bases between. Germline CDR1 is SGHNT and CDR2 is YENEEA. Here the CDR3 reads CASSATQGLETQYF. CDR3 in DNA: TGTGCCAGCAGCGCCACCCAGGGTCTGGAGACCCAGTACTTC.

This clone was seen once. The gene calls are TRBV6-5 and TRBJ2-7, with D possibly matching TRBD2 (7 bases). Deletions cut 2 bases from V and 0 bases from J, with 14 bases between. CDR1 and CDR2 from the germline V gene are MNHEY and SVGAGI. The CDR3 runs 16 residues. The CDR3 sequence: CASSYVPGGPSYEQYF. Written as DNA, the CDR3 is TGTGCCAGCAGTTACGTTCCGGGGGGCCCCTCCTACGAGCAGTACTTC.

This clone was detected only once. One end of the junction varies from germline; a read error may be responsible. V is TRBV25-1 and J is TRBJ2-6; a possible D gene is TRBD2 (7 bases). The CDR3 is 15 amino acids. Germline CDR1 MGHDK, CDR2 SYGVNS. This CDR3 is CASSEYVGGPNGLTF. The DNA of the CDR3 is TGTGCCAGCAGTGAATATGTGGGGGGGCCCAACGGCCTGACTTTC.

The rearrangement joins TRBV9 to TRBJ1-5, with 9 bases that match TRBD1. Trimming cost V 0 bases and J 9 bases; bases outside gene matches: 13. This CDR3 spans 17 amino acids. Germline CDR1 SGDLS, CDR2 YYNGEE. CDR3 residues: CASSVATGTGRNLPQHF. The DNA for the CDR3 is TGTGCCAGCAGCGTAGCTACCGGGACAGGGAGGAATTTGCCCCAGCATTTT. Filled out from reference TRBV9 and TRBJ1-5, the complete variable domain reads DSGVTQTPKHLITATGQRVTLRCSPRSGDLSVYWYQQSLDQGLQFLIQYYNGEERAKGNILERFSAQQFPDLHSELNLSSLELGDSALYFCASSVATGTGRNLPQHFGDGTRLSIL.

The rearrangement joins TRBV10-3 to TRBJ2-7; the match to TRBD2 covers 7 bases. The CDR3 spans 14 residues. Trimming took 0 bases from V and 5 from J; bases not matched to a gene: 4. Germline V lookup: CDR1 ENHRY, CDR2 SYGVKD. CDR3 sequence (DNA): TGTGCCATCAGTGAGTCGTCAGGGAGGGACGAGCAGTACTTC. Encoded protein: CAISESSGRDEQYF.

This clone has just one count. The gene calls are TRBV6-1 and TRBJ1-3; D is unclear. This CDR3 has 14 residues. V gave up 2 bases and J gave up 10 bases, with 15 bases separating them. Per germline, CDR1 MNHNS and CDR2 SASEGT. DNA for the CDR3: TGTGCCAGCAGTGAAATAGGAGGGAGTCGAACCATATATTTT. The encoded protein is CASSEIGGSRTIYF.

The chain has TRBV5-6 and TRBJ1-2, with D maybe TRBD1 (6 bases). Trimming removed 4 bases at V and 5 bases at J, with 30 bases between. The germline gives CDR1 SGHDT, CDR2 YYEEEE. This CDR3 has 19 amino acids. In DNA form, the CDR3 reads TGTGCCAGCAGCGTTCAGGCGCCTGACAGGATCTGGCTTAATTATGGCTACACCTTC. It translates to CASSVQAPDRIWLNYGYTF.

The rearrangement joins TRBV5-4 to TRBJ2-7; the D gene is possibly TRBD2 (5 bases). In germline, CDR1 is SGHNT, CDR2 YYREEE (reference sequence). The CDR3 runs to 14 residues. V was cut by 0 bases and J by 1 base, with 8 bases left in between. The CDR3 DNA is TGTGCCAGCAGCTTGGGAGGGAATTCCTACGAGCAGTACTTC. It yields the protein CASSLGGNSYEQYF.

CDR3 DNA sequence: TGTGCCAGCAGCTTGTACGTTGGACATATCACCGGGGAGCTGTTTTTT. Its translation is CASSLYVGHITGELFF. The chain carries TRBV5-4 and TRBJ2-2, with D maybe TRBD1 (5 bases). This CDR3 comprises 16 residues. V was shortened by 1 base and J by 4 bases, with 14 bases between the two germline ends. Germline-derived CDR1 and CDR2 are SGHNT and YYREEE (reference sequence).

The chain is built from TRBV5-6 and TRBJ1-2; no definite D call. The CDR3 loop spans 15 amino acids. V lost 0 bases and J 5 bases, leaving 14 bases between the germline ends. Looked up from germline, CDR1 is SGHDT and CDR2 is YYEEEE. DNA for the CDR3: TGTGCCAGCAGCTTGGAAGCAGCGACTGTATATGGCTACACCTTC. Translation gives CASSLEAATVYGYTF.

CDR3 sequence (DNA): TGTGCCAGTAGTATAGCCCGAGACAGGGTAACCTACAATGAGCAGTTCTTC. This translates into CASSIARDRVTYNEQFF. The chain links TRBV19 to TRBJ2-1; 7 nucleotides align to TRBD1. This CDR3 is 17 amino acids long. V was pared by 1 base and J by 2 bases, with 8 bases of the junction left unmatched. Germline CDR1 and CDR2: LNHDA and SQIVND (reference sequence).

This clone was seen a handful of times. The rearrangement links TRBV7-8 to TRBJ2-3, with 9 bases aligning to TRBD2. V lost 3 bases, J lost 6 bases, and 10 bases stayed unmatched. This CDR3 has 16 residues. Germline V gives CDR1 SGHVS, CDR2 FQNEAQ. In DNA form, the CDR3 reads TGTGCCAGCAGCTTCCGAGCGGGGGGCTCTAAGGATACGCAGTATTTT. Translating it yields CASSFRAGGSKDTQYF.

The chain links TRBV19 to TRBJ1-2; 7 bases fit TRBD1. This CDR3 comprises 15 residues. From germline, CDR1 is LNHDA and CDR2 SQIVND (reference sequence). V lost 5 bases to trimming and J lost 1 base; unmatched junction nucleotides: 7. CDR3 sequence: CASSATGAHNYGYTF. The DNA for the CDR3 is TGTGCCAGTAGTGCCACAGGGGCCCATAACTATGGCTACACCTTC.

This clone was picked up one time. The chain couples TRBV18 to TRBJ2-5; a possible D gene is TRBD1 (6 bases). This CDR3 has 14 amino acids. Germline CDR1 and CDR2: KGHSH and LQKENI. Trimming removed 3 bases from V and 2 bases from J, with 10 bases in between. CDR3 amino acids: CASSPGQIQETQYF. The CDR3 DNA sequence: TGTGCCAGCTCACCTGGACAGATACAAGAGACCCAGTACTTC.

CDR3 sequence (DNA): TGTGCCAGCAGCTTGGGGACCAGGAGGCGCCCCCGGGACTATGGCTACACCTTC. Protein: CASSLGTRRRPRDYGYTF. The chain employs TRBV5-6 and TRBJ1-2; D gene unclear. This CDR3 is 18 amino acids long. V was trimmed by 0 bases and J by 3 bases, leaving 21 bases between them. Germline CDR1 and CDR2: SGHDT and YYEEEE.

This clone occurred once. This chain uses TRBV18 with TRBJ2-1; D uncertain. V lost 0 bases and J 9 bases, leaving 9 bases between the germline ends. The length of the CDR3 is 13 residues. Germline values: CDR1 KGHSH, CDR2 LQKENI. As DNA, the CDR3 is TGTGCCAGCTCACCACCGAGTCATCGTGAGCAGTTCTTC. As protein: CASSPPSHREQFF.

This CDR3 is CASSLILLGHEQFF. CDR3 coding DNA: TGTGCCAGCAGCTTAATTTTACTAGGCCATGAGCAGTTCTTC. The chain links TRBV7-2 to TRBJ2-1; D is possibly TRBD2 (5 bases). CDR3 length equals 14 residues. Trimming shortened V by 2 bases and J by 8 bases, and 13 bases separated the two germline ends. Germline V CDR1 and CDR2: SGHTA, FQGNSA.

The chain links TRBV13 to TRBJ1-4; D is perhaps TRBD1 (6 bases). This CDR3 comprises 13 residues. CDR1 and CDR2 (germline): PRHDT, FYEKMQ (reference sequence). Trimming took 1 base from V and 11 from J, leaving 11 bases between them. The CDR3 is CASSLAGQQKLFF. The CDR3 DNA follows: TGTGCCAGCAGCTTAGCCGGACAGCAGAAACTGTTTTTT.

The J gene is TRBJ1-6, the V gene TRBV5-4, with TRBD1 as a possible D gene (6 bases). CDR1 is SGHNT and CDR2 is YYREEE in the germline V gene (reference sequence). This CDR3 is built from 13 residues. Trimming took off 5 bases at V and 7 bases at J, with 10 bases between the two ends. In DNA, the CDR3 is TGTGCCAGCAGGATCCAGGGGAATTCACCCCTCCACTTT. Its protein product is CASRIQGNSPLHF.

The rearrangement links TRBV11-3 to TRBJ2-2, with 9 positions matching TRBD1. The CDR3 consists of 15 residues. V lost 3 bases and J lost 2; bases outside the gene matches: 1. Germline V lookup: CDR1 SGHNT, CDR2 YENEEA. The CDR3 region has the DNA TGTGCCAGCAGCTTGGGACAGGGAAACACCGGGGAGCTGTTTTTT. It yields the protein CASSLGQGNTGELFF.

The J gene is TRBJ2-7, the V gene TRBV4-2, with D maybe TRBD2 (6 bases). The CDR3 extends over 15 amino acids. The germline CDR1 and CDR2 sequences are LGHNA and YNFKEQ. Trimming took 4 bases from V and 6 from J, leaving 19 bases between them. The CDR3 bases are TGTGCCAGCAGCCGCGGGGACTCTAGCTCTTTCGAGCAGTACTTC. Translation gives CASSRGDSSSFEQYF.

The chain's CDR3 is CAMRYEGAGYTF. The CDR3 DNA is TGTGCCATGAGATATGAAGGGGCTGGCTACACCTTC. V is TRBV10-3 and J is TRBJ1-2, with D perhaps matching TRBD1 (5 bases). Trimming left V 9 bases short and J 7 bases short, with 15 bases between. The CDR3 sequence is 12 residues long. Germline V gene sequence: CDR1 ENHRY, CDR2 SYGVKD.

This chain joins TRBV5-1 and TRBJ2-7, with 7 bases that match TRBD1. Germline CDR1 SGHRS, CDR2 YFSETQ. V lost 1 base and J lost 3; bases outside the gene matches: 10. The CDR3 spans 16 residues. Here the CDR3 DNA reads TGCGCCAGCAGCTTGTCACAGGGGAATTTACACTACGAGCAGTACTTC. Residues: CASSLSQGNLHYEQYF.

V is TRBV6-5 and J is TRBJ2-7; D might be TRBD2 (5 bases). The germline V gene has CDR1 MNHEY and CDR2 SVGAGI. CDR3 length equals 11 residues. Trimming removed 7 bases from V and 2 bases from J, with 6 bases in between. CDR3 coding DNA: TGTGCCAGCACGGGAACCTACGAGCAGTACTTC. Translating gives CASTGTYEQYF.

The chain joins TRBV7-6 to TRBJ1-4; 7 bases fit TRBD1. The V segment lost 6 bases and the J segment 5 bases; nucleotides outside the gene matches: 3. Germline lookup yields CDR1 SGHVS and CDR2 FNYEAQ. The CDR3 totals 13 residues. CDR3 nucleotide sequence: TGTGCCAGCAGTGAGACAGGGAATGAAAAACTGTTTTTT. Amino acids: CASSETGNEKLFF.